Here is one TCR beta chain with its context. A few counts support this clonotype. What antigen it recognizes has not been identified. No base quality information exists; no much larger clone differs at one position. Receptor libraries were prepared by RT-PCR. TCRdb lists the instrument as Illumina HiSeq 2500. TCRdb applied fastp at Q25 and MiXCR to the public reads, then kept only in-frame beta chains. Each entry is one CDR3 protein sequence, shown with its most common DNA and genes. Here the sample has more than 200,000 distinct CDR3 sequences; 12% occur a single time. The ten largest clones represent about 7.8% of the sample. The sample comes from a study of response to subunit inactivated influenza vaccine (dated by TCRdb to 2016 to 2019). Broadly, across the study: To follow how T cells responded to a trivalent subunit inactivated influenza vaccine, the researchers relied on deep quantitative profiling of the T cell receptor repertoire. Results the study describes overall, beyond this receptor: It was suggested by the authors that each seasonal influenza vaccination may recruit only a limited number of new T cells.

This receptor was taken from a man aged 45 to 65 who received an inactivated influenza vaccine. Donor details come from another sample of the same person, matched by shared clones. The source was non-naive T cells sorted from PBMCs, collected 14 to 15 days before vaccination. The cell subset or site label corresponds to: memory T cell fraction.

This receptor carries the CDR3 CASSPQSGRINTEAFF. The base sequence is TGTGCCAGCAGTCCCCAGAGTGGCAGAATTAACACTGAAGCTTTCTTT. The receptor chain draws on TRBV28 and TRBJ1-1, with no reliable assignment of the D segment. V is reduced by 5 bases and J by 2 bases, leaving a spacing of 18 bases between them. Inclusive of the bounding cysteine and phenylalanine, the CDR3 is 16 residues long. Of all the DNA, just the CDR3 is kept, 48 bases in frame from base 1. The germline V gene gives CDR1 as MDHEN and CDR2 as SYDVKM.